This T cell receptor beta chain came from a study of a mutant IDH1 vaccine in newly diagnosed glioma. Overall study context: Vaccines began 4-6 weeks after radiotherapy alone, or with temozolomide cycles. V12 fell at week 35 and V13, the study end, at week 47.

A remark on this clone: Its antigen is undetermined.

Time point denoted: week 35, safety follow-up. Vaccine doses each comprised 300 ug of mutant IDH1 20-mer peptide, with topical imiquimod. Germline V gene sequence: CDR1 SEHNR, CDR2 FQNEAQ (reference sequence). The CDR3 is 17 residues long. Trimming removed 5 bases from V and 1 base from J; junction bases left unmatched: 8. Measured with immunoSEQ multiplex PCR; TCRdb has only the in-frame clones, and not every one. The table records about 50,000 clones, 76% of them present only once. The chain couples TRBV7-9 to TRBJ1-1; 12 positions match TRBD1. The sample was PBMCs, taken from a glioma patient whose treatment included an IDH1 peptide vaccine. The source is a man aged 40-50 years with glioma. CDR3 amino acids: CASSPAGTGGRNTEAFF. The CDR3 nucleotides read TGTGCCAGCAGCCCCGCCGGGACAGGGGGCAGGAACACTGAAGCTTTCTTT.